What follows are 19 T cell receptor beta chains derived from one specimen sequenced in a study of T-cell reconstitution after alpha-beta-depleted transplantation in children. Unique molecular identifiers were built into the TCRbeta library. A single record per CDR3 protein comes from TCRdb applying MiXCR to the PCR reads. This repertoire shows hundreds of thousands of distinct CDR3 sequences, about an eighth found once; its top ten account for 0.79%. Source: PBMCs, taken before TCRalphabeta/CD19-depleted stem cell transplant. The receptors originated from a girl aged 2-10 years with congenital amegakaryocytic thrombocytopenia, due to receive a stem cell transplant.

The sample holds a few counts of this clonotype. The chain uses TRBV28 and TRBJ1-2, with no clear D. This CDR3 is 12 amino acids long. Germline CDR1 reads MDHEN; CDR2 reads SYDVKM. The V gene lost 2 bases and the J gene lost 7 bases, with 8 bases spanning the gap. The CDR3 sequence is CASSLIPGGYTF. The CDR3 region has the DNA TGTGCCAGCAGTTTAATACCTGGTGGCTACACCTTC.

This clonotype has only a few counts. The gene calls are TRBV7-3 and TRBJ2-7; D is perhaps TRBD1 (6 bases). Trimming left V 5 bases short and J 6 bases short, with 23 bases between. Per the germline V gene, CDR1 is SGHTA and CDR2 is FQGTGA. This CDR3 region has 16 residues. The CDR3 sequence: CASSQIQGFQPGEQYF. As DNA, the CDR3 is TGTGCCAGCAGCCAGATACAGGGTTTTCAACCGGGCGAGCAGTACTTC.

There are a few counts of this clonotype. This chain connects TRBV29-1 to TRBJ2-1, with 9 bases matching TRBD2. The CDR3 loop spans 14 amino acids. CDR1 is SQVTM and CDR2 is ANQGSEA in the germline V gene. Losses at the gene ends were 6 bases for V and 8 bases for J; bases not matched to a gene: 11. The CDR3 region has the DNA TGCAGCGTACTCCCGGGACTAGCTCGGGATGAGCAGTTCTTC. This translates into CSVLPGLARDEQFF.

In this sample, this clonotype turned up once. A much larger clone is a single base away; this may be a read error. The chain uses TRBV5-1 and TRBJ2-3; D gene unclear. This CDR3 region has 14 residues. Trimming took off 3 bases at V and 4 bases at J, with 12 bases between the two ends. From germline, CDR1 is SGHRS and CDR2 YFSETQ. In nucleotides, the CDR3 is TGCGCCAGCAGCTGGACCGATAACGCAGATACGCAGTATTTT. Its protein is CASSWTDNADTQYF.

This clonotype was seen a few times. The rearrangement joins TRBV29-1 to TRBJ1-2, with D possibly matching TRBD1 (6 bases). V was pared by 4 bases and J by 3 bases, with 15 bases between. From germline, CDR1 is SQVTM and CDR2 ANQGSEA. This CDR3 is 14 amino acids long. CDR3 amino acids: CSVVQGGVDYGYTF. CDR3 bases: TGCAGCGTTGTACAGGGTGGAGTGGACTATGGCTACACCTTC.

Ten or more counts support this clonotype. The CDR3: CASGTVDEAFF. The CDR3 nucleotides read TGTGCCAGCGGAACAGTTGATGAAGCTTTCTTT. The chain has TRBV12-3 or TRBV12-4 and TRBJ1-1; no definite D call. This CDR3 has 11 amino acids. The V end was cut by 8 bases, the J end by 7 bases, with 11 bases between.

This clonotype was detected only a few times. The rearrangement links TRBV5-1 to TRBJ2-2; TRBD1 matches 8 bases. The germline CDR1 and CDR2 sequences are SGHRS and YFSETQ. Trimming cost V 4 bases and J 6 bases; bases outside gene matches: 8. The CDR3 is 15 residues long. In nucleotides, the CDR3 is TGCGCCAGCAGCCTGACAGGGGAGGTTGCCGGGGAGCTGTTTTTT. This gives the protein CASSLTGEVAGELFF.

In its sample, this clonotype was seen many times. V is TRBV27 and J is TRBJ2-3, with 8 bases aligning to TRBD1. The CDR3 totals 15 residues. V was clipped by 5 bases and J by 2 bases; unmatched bases: 6. Germline assignment: CDR1 MNHEY and CDR2 SMNVEV (reference sequence). The CDR3 sequence is CASSDYRGNTDTQYF. The CDR3 nucleotides are TGTGCCAGCAGTGACTACAGGGGGAACACAGATACGCAGTATTTT.

In this sample, this clonotype turned up many times. The chain uses TRBV20-1 and TRBJ2-7, with TRBD2 matching 11 bases. The length of the CDR3 is 15 residues. The germline V gene has CDR1 DFQATT and CDR2 SNEGSKA (reference sequence). The V gene end was trimmed by 3 bases and the J gene end by 3 bases; junction bases not matched to a gene: 7. The CDR3 protein is CSARSYTSGSYEQYF. The CDR3 nucleotides read TGCAGTGCTAGGTCTTATACTAGCGGGAGCTACGAGCAGTACTTC.

The chain joins TRBV18 to TRBJ2-5, with TRBD2 as a possible D gene (5 bases). This CDR3 is 16 amino acids long. Per germline, CDR1 KGHSH and CDR2 LQKENI. V dropped 0 bases and J dropped 1 base, with 12 bases sitting between them. DNA of the CDR3: TGTGCCAGCTCACCACCATCGGGAAGCGGCCAAGAGACCCAGTACTTC. This gives the protein CASSPPSGSGQETQYF. Full variable domain (outside the CDR3, taken from reference TRBV18 and TRBJ2-5): NAGVMQNPRHLVRRRGQEARLRCSPMKGHSHVYWYRQLPEEGLKFMVYLQKENIIDESGMPKERFSAEFPKEGPSILRIQQVVRGDSAAYFCASSPPSGSGQETQYFGPGTRLLVL.

Here the CDR3 reads CASRPVAGYTF. CDR3 coding DNA: TGTGCCAGCAGACCTGTAGCGGGCTACACCTTC. V is TRBV2 and J is TRBJ1-2, with no clear D. This CDR3 comprises 11 residues. The ends were cut back, 6 bases at V and 8 bases at J, with 10 bases in the middle. CDR1 is SNHLY and CDR2 is FYNNEI in the germline V gene.

The table lists this clonotype with a few counts. The chain combines TRBV7-7 with TRBJ2-3, with D possibly being TRBD2 (6 bases). V lost 5 bases, J lost 6 bases, and 15 bases lay in between. Germline assignment: CDR1 SSHAT and CDR2 FNYEAQ (reference sequence). The CDR3 runs to 14 residues. CDR3 sequence: CASSPGVTRDTQYF. CDR3 coding DNA: TGTGCCAGCAGCCCGGGAGTCACCCGTGATACGCAGTATTTT.

This clonotype has a handful of counts. This chain's CDR3 is CASSDFPGTSPSSDTQYF. The CDR3 coding sequence is TGTGCCAGCAGTGATTTTCCTGGGACTAGTCCTTCGTCAGATACGCAGTATTTT. This chain uses TRBV2 with TRBJ2-3; TRBD2 matches at 8 bases. This CDR3 has 18 residues. The V segment lost 3 bases and the J segment 4 bases; nucleotides outside the gene matches: 15. The germline gives CDR1 SNHLY, CDR2 FYNNEI.

This rearrangement joins TRBV20-1 to TRBJ2-1, with D maybe TRBD1 (5 bases). The ends were cut back, 5 bases at V and 6 bases at J, with 14 bases in the middle. Germline V gene sequence: CDR1 DFQATT, CDR2 SNEGSKA (reference sequence). There are 13 residues in the CDR3. This CDR3 reads CSAQGMPFNEQFF. The CDR3 nucleotides are TGCAGTGCTCAGGGAATGCCATTCAATGAGCAGTTCTTC.

This clonotype was seen many times. The genes are TRBV12-3 or TRBV12-4 and TRBJ2-2; tentative D call: TRBD2 (5 bases). Trimming stripped 11 bases from V and 0 bases from J, with 13 bases between. The CDR3 is 14 amino acids. The CDR3 spells CAGRRGANTGELFF. The DNA for the CDR3 is TGTGCCGGACGCCGGGGTGCGAACACCGGGGAGCTGTTTTTT.

The V and J genes are TRBV5-1 and TRBJ2-2; D might be TRBD2 (6 bases). This CDR3 region has 16 residues. V gave up 7 bases and J gave up 0 bases, with 16 bases separating them. CDR1 is SGHRS, CDR2 YFSETQ, per germline. CDR3 coding DNA: TGCGCCAGCGGCCGCCTCGGGGGTTCGAACACCGGGGAGCTGTTTTTT. Protein product: CASGRLGGSNTGELFF.

As concerns this clonotype: A read error may produce the germline difference seen at one junction end. J is TRBJ2-1 and V is TRBV5-1; D unclear. The CDR3 is 17 residues long. Looked up from germline, CDR1 is SGHRS and CDR2 is YFSETQ. The CDR3 here is CASSLDLGLSSYNGQFF. As DNA, the CDR3 is TGCGCCAGCAGCCTTGACTTAGGGCTCAGCTCCTACAATGGGCAGTTCTTC.

This clonotype came up many times. This sequence joins TRBV29-1 and TRBJ1-1; D uncertain. The length of the CDR3 is 12 residues. Germline V gene sequence: CDR1 SQVTM, CDR2 ANQGSEA. Trimming left V 6 bases short and J 6 bases short, with 14 bases between. The CDR3, as DNA: TGCAGCGTCCTCCTTAGTGGGCCTGAAGCTTTCTTT. This translates into CSVLLSGPEAFF.

This clonotype was observed a few times. The J gene is TRBJ1-2, the V gene TRBV6-1, with TRBD1 as a possible D gene (6 bases). The germline V and J ends were trimmed by 1 base and 7 bases, with 10 bases remaining between them. CDR3 size: 13 residues. Germline V gives CDR1 MNHNS, CDR2 SASEGT. The CDR3 DNA is TGTGCCAGCAGTGAAGGAGCAGGGGTTGGCTACACCTTC. It specifies CASSEGAGVGYTF.